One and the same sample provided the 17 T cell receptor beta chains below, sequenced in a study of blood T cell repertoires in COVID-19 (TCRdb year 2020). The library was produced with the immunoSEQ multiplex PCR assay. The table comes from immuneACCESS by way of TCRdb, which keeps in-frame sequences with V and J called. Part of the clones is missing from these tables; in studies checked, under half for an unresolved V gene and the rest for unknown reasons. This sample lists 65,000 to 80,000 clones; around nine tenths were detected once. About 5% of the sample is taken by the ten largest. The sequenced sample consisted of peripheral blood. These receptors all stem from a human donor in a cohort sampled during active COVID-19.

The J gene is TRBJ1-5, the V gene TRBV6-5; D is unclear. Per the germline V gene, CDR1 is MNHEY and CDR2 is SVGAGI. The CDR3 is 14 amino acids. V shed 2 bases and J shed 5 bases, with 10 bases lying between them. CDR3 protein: CASSYGRGYQPQHF. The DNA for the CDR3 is TGTGCCAGCAGTTACGGTAGAGGGTATCAGCCCCAGCATTTT.

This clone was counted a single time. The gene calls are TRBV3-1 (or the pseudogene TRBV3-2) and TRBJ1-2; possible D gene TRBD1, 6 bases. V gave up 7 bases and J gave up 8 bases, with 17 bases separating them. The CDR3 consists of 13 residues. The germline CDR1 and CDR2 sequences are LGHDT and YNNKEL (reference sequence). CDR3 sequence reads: CASTVAGGLGYTF. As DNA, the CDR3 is TGTGCCAGCACCGTGGCGGGGGGCCTCGGCTACACCTTC.

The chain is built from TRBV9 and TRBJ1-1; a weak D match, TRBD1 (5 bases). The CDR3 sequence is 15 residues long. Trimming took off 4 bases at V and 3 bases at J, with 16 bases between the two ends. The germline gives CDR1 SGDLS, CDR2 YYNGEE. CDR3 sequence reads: CASSPRIVGDTEAFF. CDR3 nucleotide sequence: TGTGCCAGCAGCCCCCGCATTGTAGGGGACACTGAAGCTTTCTTT.

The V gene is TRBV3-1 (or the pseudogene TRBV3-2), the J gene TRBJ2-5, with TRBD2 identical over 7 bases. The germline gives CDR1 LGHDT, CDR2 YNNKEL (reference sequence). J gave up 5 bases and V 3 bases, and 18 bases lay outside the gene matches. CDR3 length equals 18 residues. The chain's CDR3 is CASSHGVGSGGVRETQYF. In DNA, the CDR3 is TGTGCCAGCAGCCATGGGGTTGGCTCGGGGGGAGTGAGGGAGACCCAGTACTTC.

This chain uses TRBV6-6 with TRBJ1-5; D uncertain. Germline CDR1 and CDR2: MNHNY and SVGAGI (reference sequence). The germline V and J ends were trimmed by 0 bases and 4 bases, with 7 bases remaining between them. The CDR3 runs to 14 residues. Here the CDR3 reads CASSYSLTNQPQHF. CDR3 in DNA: TGTGCCAGCAGTTACTCGTTGACAAATCAGCCCCAGCATTTT.

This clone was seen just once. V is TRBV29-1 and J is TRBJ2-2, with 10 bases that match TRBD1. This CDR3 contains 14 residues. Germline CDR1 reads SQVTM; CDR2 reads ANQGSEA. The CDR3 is CSAGQGANTGELFF. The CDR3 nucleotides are TGCAGTGCTGGACAGGGGGCGAACACCGGGGAGCTGTTTTTT.

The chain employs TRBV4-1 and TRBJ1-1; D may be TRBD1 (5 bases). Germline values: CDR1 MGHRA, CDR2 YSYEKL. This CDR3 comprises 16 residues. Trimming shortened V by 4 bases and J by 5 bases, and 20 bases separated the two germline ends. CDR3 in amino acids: CASSPGGMAGGTEAFF. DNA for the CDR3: TGCGCCAGCAGCCCCGGCGGGATGGCGGGGGGGACTGAAGCTTTCTTT.

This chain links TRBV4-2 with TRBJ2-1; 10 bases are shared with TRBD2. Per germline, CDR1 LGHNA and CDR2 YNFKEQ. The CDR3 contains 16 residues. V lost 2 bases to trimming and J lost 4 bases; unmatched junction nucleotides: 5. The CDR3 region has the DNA TGTGCCAGCAGCCAACAATCTAGCGGGGGATACAATGAGCAGTTCTTC. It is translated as CASSQQSSGGYNEQFF.

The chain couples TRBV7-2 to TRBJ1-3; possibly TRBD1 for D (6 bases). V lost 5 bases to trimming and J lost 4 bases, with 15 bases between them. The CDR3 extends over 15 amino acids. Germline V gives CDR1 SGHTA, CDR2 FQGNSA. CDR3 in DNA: TGTGCCAGCAGCACGCAACAGGGACCCGGAAACACCATATATTTT. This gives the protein CASSTQQGPGNTIYF.

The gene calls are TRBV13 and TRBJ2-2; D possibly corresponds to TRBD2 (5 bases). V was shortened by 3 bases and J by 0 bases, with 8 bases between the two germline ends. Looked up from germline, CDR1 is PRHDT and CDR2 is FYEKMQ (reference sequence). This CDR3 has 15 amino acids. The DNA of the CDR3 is TGTGCCAGCAGCTTCGGGGTTCCGAACACCGGGGAGCTGTTTTTT. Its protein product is CASSFGVPNTGELFF.

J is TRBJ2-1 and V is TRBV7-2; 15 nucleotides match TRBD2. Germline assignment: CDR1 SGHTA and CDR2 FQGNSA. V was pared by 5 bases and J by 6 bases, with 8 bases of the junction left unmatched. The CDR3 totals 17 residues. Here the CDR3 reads CASSLGLAGGLGNEQFF. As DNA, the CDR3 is TGTGCCAGCAGCCTAGGACTAGCGGGGGGGCTGGGCAATGAGCAGTTCTTC.

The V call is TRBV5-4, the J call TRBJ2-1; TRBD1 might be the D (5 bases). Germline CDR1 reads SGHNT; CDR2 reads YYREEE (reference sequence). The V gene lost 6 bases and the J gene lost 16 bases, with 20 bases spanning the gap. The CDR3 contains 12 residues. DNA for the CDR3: TGTGCCAGCACCTCTTCAGGGTCCCTAACCTTCTTC. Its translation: CASTSSGSLTFF.

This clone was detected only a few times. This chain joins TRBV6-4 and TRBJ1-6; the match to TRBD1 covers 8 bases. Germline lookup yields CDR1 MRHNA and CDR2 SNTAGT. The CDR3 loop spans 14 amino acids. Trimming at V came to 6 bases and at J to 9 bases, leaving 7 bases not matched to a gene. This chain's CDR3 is CASRPGGAGSPLHF. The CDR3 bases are TGTGCCAGCAGACCAGGGGGCGCAGGTTCACCCCTCCACTTT.

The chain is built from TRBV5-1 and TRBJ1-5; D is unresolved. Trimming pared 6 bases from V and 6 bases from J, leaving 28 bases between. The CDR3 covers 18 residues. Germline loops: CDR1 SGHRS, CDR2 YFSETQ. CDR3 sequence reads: CASIGWMRTPGGIQPQHF. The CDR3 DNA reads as TGCGCCAGCATAGGCTGGATGAGGACGCCCGGAGGTATTCAGCCCCAGCATTTT. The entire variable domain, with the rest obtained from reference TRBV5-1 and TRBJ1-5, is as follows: KAGVTQTPRYLIKTRGQQVTLSCSPISGHRSVSWYQQTPGQGLQFLFEYFSETQRNKGNFPGRFSGRQFSNSRSEMNVSTLELGDSALYLCASIGWMRTPGGIQPQHFGDGTRLSIL.

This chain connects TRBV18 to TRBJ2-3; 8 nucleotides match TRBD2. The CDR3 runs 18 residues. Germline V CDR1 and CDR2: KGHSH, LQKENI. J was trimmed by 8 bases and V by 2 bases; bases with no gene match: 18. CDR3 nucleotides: TGTGCCAGCTCACCATACAGAGTGACTAGCGTCGTTAGCGGTACGCAGTATTTT. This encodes CASSPYRVTSVVSGTQYF. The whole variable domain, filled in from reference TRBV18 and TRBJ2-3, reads NAGVMQNPRHLVRRRGQEARLRCSPMKGHSHVYWYRQLPEEGLKFMVYLQKENIIDESGMPKERFSAEFPKEGPSILRIQQVVRGDSAAYFCASSPYRVTSVVSGTQYFGPGTRLTVL.

The chain's CDR3 is CASSDPGQYYEQYF. CDR3 sequence (DNA): TGTGCCAGCAGTGATCCGGGACAGTACTACGAGCAGTACTTC. The genes are TRBV6-6 and TRBJ2-7, with 7 bases that match TRBD1. The CDR3 has 14 residues. The germline V gene has CDR1 MNHNY and CDR2 SVGAGI (reference sequence). Germline trimming cut 5 bases from V and 3 bases from J; bases unmatched to any gene: 7.

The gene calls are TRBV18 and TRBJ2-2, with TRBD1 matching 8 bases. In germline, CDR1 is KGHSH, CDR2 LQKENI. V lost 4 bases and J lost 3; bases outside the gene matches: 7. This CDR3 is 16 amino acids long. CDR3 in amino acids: CASSRAETGDTGELFF. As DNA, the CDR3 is TGTGCCAGCTCACGAGCCGAGACAGGGGACACCGGGGAGCTGTTTTTT.